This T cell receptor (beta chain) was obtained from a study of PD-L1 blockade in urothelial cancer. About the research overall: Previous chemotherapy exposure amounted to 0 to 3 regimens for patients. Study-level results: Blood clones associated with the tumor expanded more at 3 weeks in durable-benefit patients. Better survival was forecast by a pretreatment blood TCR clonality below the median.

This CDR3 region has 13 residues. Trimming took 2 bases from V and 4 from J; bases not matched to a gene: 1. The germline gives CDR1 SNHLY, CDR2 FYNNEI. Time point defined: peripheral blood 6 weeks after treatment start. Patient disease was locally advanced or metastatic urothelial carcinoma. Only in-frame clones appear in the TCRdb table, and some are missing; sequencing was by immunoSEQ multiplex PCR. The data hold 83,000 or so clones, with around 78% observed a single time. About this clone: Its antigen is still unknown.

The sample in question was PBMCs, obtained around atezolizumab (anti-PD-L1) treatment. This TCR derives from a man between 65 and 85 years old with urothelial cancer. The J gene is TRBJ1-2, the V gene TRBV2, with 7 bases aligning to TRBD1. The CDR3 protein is CASSERDSYGYTF. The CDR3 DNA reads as TGTGCCAGCAGTGAACGGGACAGCTATGGCTACACCTTC.